Sequencing of this TCR beta chain was carried out in a study of blood T cells in healthy people across ages. Whole-study findings and limits: Unsorted PBMCs blocked a conclusive comparison of naive and antigen-experienced cells. The percentage of naive T cells correlated strongly with TCR beta diversity.

Ten or more counts support this clonotype. What it binds is not known. Total RNA was isolated from each sample in quantities of at least 5 micrograms. Through a sample-barcoded 5' primer and a J-beta primer mix, a second PCR was run for about 6 to 11 cycles. In TCRdb, the 5' RACE reads were re-called with MiXCR into one record per CDR3 protein. The sample lists 1.6 million or so distinct CDR3 sequences; roughly 30% were seen once. Germline assignment: CDR1 SGHTA and CDR2 FQGTGA. CDR3 length: 15 amino acids. Trimming pared 1 base from V and 3 bases from J, leaving 11 bases between. Sample: blood. The V call is TRBV7-3, the J call TRBJ2-3, with TRBD1 as a possible D gene (6 bases). The clonotype originates from a woman aged 30 to 39 in good health. The CDR3 region is CASSLMVQGTDTQYF. DNA for the CDR3: TGTGCCAGCAGCTTAATGGTACAGGGTACAGATACGCAGTATTTT.